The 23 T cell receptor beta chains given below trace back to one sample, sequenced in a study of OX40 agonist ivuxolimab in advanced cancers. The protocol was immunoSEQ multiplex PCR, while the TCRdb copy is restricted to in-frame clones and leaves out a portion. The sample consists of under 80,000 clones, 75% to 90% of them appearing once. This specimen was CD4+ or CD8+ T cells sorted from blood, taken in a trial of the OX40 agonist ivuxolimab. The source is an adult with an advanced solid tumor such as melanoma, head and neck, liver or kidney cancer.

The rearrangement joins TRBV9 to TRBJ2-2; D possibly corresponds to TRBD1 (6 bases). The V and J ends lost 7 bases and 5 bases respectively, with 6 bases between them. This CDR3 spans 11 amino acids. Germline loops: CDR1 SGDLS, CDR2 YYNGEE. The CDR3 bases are TGTGCCAGCCAGGGGACCGGGGAGCTGTTTTTT. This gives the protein CASQGTGELFF.

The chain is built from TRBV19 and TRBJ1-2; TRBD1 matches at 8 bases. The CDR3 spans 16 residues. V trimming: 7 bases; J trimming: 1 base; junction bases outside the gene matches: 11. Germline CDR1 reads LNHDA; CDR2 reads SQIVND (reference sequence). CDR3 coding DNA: TGTGCCAGTATAGGCTCGGGACAGGAGATTAACTATGGCTACACCTTC. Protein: CASIGSGQEINYGYTF. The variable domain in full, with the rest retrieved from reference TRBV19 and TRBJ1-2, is DGGITQSPKYLFRKEGQNVTLSCEQNLNHDAMYWYRQDPGQGLRLIYYSQIVNDFQKGDIAEGYSVSREKKESFPLTVTSAQKNPTAFYLCASIGSGQEINYGYTFGSGTRLTVV.

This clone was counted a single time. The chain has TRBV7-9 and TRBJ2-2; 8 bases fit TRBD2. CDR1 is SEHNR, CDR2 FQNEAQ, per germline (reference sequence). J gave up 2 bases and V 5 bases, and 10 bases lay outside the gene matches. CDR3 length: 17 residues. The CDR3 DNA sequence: TGTGCCAGCAGCCCAGGGACTAGAAGAGGTAACACCGGGGAGCTGTTTTTT. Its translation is CASSPGTRRGNTGELFF.

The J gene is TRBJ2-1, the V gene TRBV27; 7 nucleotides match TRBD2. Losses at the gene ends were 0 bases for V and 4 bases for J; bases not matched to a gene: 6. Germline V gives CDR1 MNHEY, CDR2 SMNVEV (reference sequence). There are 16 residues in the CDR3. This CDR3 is CASSLSAGVGYNEQFF. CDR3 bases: TGTGCCAGCAGTTTATCTGCGGGAGTCGGGTACAATGAGCAGTTCTTC.

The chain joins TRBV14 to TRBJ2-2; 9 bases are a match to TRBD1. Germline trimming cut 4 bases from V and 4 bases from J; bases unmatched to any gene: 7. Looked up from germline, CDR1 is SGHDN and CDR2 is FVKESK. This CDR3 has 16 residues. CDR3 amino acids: CASSPWRTGVTGELFF. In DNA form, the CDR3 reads TGTGCCAGCAGCCCCTGGCGGACAGGGGTCACCGGGGAGCTGTTTTTT.

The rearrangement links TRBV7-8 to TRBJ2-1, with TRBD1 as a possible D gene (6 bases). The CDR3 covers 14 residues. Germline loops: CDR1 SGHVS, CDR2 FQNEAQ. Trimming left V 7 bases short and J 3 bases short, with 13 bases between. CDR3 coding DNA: TGTGCCAGCAAGGGGGATCCGAACTACAATGAGCAGTTCTTC. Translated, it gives CASKGDPNYNEQFF.

CDR3 in amino acids: CASSPRIDSYEQYF. The CDR3 coding sequence is TGTGCCAGCAGCCCAAGGATCGATTCCTACGAGCAGTACTTC. This rearrangement joins TRBV7-2 to TRBJ2-7; D not resolved. Germline V gene lookup returns CDR1 SGHTA and CDR2 FQGNSA. The CDR3 spans 14 residues. Trimming removed 5 bases from V and 1 base from J, with 12 bases in between.

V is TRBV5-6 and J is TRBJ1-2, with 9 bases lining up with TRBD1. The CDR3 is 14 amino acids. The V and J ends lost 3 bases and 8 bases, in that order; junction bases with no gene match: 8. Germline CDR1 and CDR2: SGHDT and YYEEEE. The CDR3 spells CASSWDRAPWGYTF. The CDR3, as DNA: TGTGCCAGCAGCTGGGACAGGGCCCCGTGGGGCTACACCTTC. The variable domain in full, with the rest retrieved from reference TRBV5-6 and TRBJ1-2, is DAGVTQSPTHLIKTRGQQVTLRCSPKSGHDTVSWYQQALGQGPQFIFQYYEEEERQRGNFPDRFSGHQFPNYSSELNVNALLLGDSALYLCASSWDRAPWGYTFGSGTRLTVV.

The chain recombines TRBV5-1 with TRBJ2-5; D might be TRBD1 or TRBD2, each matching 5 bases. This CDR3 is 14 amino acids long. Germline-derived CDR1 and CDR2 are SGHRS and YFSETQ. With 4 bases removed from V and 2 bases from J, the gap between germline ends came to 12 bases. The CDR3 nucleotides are TGCGCCAGCAGCCCCTTGGGGGAACAAGAGACCCAGTACTTC. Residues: CASSPLGEQETQYF.

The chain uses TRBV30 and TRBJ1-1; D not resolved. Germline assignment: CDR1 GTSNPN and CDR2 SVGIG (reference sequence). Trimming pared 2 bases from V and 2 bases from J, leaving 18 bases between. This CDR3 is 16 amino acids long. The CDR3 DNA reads TGTGCCTGGAGTACAAACGGAGACGGTCTTAACACTGAAGCTTTCTTT. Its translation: CAWSTNGDGLNTEAFF.

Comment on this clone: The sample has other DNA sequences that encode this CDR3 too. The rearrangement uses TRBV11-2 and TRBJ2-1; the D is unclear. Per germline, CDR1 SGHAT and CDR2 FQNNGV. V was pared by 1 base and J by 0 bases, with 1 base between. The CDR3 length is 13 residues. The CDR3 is CASSLVSYNEQFF. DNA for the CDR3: TGTGCCAGCAGCTTAGTCTCCTACAATGAGCAGTTCTTC. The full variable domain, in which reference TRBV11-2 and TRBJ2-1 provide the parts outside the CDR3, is EAGVAQSPRYKIIEKRQSVAFWCNPISGHATLYWYQQILGQGPKLLIQFQNNGVVDDSQLPKDRFSAERLKGVDSTLKIQPAKLEDSAVYLCASSLVSYNEQFFGPGTRLTVL.

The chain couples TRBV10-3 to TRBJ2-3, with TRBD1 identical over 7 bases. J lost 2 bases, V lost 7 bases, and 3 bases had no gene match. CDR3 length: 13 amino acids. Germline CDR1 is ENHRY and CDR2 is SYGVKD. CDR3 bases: TGTGCCATCAAAACAGGGGTCACAGATACGCAGTATTTT. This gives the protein CAIKTGVTDTQYF.

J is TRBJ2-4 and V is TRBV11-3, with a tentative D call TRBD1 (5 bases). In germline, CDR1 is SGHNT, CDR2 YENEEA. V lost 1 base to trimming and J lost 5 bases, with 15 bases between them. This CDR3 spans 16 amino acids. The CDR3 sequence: CASSLVSRGEENIQYF. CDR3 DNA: TGTGCCAGCAGCTTAGTATCTAGGGGCGAGGAAAACATTCAGTACTTC.

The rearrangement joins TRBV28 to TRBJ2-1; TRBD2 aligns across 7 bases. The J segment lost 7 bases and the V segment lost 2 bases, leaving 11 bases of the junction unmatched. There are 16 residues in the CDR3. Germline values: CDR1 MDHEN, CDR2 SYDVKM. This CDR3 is CASSLVWREFNNEQFF. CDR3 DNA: TGTGCCAGCAGTTTAGTTTGGCGGGAGTTTAATAATGAGCAGTTCTTC. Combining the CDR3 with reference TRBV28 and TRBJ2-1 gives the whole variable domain DVKVTQSSRYLVKRTGEKVFLECVQDMDHENMFWYRQDPGLGLRLIYFSYDVKMKEKGDIPEGYSVSREKKERFSLILESASTNQTSMYLCASSLVWREFNNEQFFGPGTRLTVL.

The CDR3 nucleotides read TGTGCCAGCAGAGAAACGAGCTCCTACGAGCAGTACTTC. Its translation is CASRETSSYEQYF. This rearrangement joins TRBV27 to TRBJ2-7, with D unresolved. Trimming took 6 bases from V and 0 from J, leaving 9 bases between them. CDR1 is MNHEY and CDR2 is SMNVEV in the germline V gene (reference sequence). This CDR3 contains 13 residues.

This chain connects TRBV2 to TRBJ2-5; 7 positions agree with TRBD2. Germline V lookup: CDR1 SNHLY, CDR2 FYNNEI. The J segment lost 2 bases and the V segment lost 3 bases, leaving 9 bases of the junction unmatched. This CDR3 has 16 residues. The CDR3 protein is CASSEVGLAEQETQYF. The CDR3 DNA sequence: TGTGCCAGCAGTGAGGTGGGGCTAGCGGAACAAGAGACCCAGTACTTC.

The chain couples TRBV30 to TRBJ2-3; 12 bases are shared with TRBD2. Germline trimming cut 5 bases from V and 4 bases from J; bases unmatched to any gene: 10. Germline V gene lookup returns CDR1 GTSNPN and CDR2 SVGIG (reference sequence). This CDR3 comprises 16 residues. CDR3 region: CAWASGLAGLADTQYF. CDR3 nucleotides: TGTGCCTGGGCTTCAGGACTAGCGGGACTCGCAGATACGCAGTATTTT.

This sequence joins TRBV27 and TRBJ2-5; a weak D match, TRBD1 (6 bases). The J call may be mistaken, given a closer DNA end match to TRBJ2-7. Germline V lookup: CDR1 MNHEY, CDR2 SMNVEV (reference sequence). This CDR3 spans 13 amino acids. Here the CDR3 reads CASSLDSTYEQYF. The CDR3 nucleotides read TGTGCCAGCAGTTTGGACAGTACCTACGAGCAGTACTTC.

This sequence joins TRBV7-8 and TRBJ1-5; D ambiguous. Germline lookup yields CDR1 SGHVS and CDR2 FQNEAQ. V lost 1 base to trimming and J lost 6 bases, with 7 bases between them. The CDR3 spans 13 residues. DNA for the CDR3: TGTGCCAGCAGCTTAGAACAGTTTCAGCCCCAGCATTTT. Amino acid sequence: CASSLEQFQPQHF.

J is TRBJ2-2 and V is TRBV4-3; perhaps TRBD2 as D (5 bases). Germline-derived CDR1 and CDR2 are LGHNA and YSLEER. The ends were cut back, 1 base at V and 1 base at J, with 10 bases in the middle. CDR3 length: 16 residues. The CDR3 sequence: CASSQVRGRNTGELFF. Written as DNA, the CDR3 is TGCGCCAGCAGCCAAGTCCGAGGGAGGAACACCGGGGAGCTGTTTTTT.

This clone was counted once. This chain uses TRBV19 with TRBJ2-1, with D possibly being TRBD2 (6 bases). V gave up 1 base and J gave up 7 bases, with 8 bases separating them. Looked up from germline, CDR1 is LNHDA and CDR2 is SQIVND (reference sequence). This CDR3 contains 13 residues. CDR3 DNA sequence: TGTGCCAGTAGTATAGGAGGGAGGAATGAGCAGTTCTTC. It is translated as CASSIGGRNEQFF.

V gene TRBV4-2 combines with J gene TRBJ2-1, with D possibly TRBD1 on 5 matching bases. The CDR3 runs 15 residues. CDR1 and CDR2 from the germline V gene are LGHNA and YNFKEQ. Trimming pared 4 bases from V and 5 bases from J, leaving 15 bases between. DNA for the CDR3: TGTGCCAGCAGCCCCCTTGGGGTAGGGGACAATGAGCAGTTCTTC. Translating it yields CASSPLGVGDNEQFF.

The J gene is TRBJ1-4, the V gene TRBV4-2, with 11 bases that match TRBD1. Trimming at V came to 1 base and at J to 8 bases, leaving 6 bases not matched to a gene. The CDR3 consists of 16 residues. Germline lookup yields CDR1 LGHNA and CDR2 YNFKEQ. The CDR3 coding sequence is TGTGCCAGCAGCCAAGGGGCCGGACAGGGGGCGGAAAAACTGTTTTTT. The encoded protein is CASSQGAGQGAEKLFF.